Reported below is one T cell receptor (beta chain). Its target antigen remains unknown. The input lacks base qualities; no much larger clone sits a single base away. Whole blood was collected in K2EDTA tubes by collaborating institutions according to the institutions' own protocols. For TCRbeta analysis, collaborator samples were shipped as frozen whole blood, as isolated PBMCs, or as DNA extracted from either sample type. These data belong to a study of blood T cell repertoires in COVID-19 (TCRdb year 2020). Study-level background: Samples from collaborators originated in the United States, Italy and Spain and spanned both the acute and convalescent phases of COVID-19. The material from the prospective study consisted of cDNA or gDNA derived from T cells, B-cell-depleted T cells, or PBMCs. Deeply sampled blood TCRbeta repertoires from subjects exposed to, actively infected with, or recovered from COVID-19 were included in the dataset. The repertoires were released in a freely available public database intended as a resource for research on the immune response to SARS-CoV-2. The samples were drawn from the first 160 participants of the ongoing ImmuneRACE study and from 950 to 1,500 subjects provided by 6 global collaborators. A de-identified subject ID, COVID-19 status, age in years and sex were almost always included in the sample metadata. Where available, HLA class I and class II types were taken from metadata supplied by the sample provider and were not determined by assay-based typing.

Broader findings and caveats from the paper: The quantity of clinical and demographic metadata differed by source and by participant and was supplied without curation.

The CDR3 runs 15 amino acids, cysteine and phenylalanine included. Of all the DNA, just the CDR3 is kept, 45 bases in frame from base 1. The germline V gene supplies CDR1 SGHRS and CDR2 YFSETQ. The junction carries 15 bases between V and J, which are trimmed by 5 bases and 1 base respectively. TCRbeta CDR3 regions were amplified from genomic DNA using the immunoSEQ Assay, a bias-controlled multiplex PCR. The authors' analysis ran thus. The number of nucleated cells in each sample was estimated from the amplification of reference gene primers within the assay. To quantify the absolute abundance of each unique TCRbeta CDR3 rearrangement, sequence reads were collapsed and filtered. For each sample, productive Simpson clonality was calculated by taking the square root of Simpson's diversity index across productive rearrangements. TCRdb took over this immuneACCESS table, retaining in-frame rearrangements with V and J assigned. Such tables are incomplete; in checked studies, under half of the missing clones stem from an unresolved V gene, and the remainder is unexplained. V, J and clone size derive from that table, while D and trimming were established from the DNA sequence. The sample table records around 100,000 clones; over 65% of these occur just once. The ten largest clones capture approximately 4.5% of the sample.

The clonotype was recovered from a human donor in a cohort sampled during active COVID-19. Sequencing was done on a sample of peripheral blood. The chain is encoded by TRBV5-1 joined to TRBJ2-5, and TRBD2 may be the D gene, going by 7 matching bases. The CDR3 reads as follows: CASSYSGGPQETQYF. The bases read TGCGCCAGCAGTTATTCCGGGGGGCCCCAAGAGACCCAGTACTTC.